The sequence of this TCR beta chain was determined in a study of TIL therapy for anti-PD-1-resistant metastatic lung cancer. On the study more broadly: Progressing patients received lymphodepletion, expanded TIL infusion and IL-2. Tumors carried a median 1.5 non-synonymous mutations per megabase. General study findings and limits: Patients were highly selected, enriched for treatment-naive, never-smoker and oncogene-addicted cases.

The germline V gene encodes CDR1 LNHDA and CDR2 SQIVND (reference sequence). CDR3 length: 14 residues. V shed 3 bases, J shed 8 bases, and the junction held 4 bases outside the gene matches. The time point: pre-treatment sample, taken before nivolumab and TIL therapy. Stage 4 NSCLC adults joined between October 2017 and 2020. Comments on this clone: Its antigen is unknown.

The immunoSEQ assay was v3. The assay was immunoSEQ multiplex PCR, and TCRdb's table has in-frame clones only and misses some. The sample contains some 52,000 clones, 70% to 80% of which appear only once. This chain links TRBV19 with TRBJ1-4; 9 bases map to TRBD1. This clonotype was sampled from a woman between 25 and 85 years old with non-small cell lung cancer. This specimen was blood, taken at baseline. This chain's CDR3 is CASSMGTGPEKLFF. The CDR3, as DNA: TGTGCCAGTAGTATGGGGACAGGGCCCGAAAAACTGTTTTTT. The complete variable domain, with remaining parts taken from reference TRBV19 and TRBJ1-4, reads DGGITQSPKYLFRKEGQNVTLSCEQNLNHDAMYWYRQDPGQGLRLIYYSQIVNDFQKGDIAEGYSVSREKKESFPLTVTSAQKNPTAFYLCASSMGTGPEKLFFGSGTQLSVL.